This T cell receptor (beta chain) was obtained from a study of T cell responses to AZD1222 COVID-19 vaccine. Study-level results: The study sampled repertoires only after the peak T cell response.

About this clone itself: Its antigen is unknown.

Data came from immunoSEQ multiplex PCR; TCRdb stores just in-frame clones and leaves some out. The repertoire includes around 62,000 clones, 85% to 90% of them detected once, and 4.9% sits in the top ten. The specimen was peripheral blood, collected on day 0 of AZD1222 vaccination. The TCR originated in an adult in good health.

CDR3: CASSSRDSGSPLHF. The CDR3 bases are TGTGCCAGCAGCTCCCGGGACAGCGGATCACCCCTCCACTTT. The chain employs TRBV9 and TRBJ1-6; 7 nucleotides line up with TRBD1. This CDR3 has 14 amino acids. Germline V gene data show CDR1 as SGDLS and CDR2 as YYNGEE. After removal of 4 bases from V and 10 bases from J, the junction contained 8 bases not matched to a gene.